This T cell receptor (beta chain) emerged from a study of blood T cell repertoires in COVID-19. Overall study context: Sites across the United States, Italy and Spain contributed samples from acute and convalescent COVID-19. In each case, the material was cDNA or gDNA derived from T cells, B-cell-depleted T cells, or PBMCs.

The assay was immunoSEQ multiplex PCR, and TCRdb's table has in-frame clones only and misses some. The sample includes around 140,000 clones, about 91% of them seen just once. From germline, CDR1 is LGHDT and CDR2 YNNKEL (reference sequence). The CDR3 totals 15 residues. Trimming removed 1 base from V and 4 bases from J, with 8 bases in between. The V call is TRBV3-1 (or the pseudogene TRBV3-2), the J call TRBJ2-6; D might be TRBD1 (6 bases). This TCR derives from a human donor in a cohort sampled during active COVID-19. The sequencing input was peripheral blood. The CDR3 region is CASSQGTGGANVLTF. CDR3 in DNA: TGTGCCAGCAGCCAAGGTACAGGGGGGGCCAACGTCCTGACTTTC.